The 2 T cell receptor beta chains below all came from one sample that was sequenced in a study of identical twins. TCRdb analysed the 5' RACE reads with MiXCR anew, one entry per CDR3 protein. This table holds approximately 470,000 distinct CDR3 sequences, about 14% found once. These same records also appear under a second study, on yellow fever vaccine responses in identical twins.

Sequencing was done on a sample of CD4+ T cells sorted from blood. The origin of the receptors is a young woman in good health.

The chain combines TRBV11-2 with TRBJ2-1; the match to TRBD2 covers 10 bases. This CDR3 is built from 16 residues. CDR1 and CDR2 from the germline V gene are SGHAT and FQNNGV. V lost 5 bases and J lost 3; bases outside the gene matches: 7. The CDR3 DNA reads TGTGCCAGCAGCCCGCGGACTAGCGGCATCTACAATGAGCAGTTCTTC. Protein: CASSPRTSGIYNEQFF.

In this sample, this clonotype turned up a few times. V is TRBV9 and J is TRBJ2-1, with 10 bases identical to TRBD2. The CDR3 contains 17 residues. J lost 4 bases, V lost 0 bases, and 7 bases had no gene match. Germline V gene sequence: CDR1 SGDLS, CDR2 YYNGEE. CDR3 sequence reads: CASSVALAGVVYNEQFF. DNA of the CDR3: TGTGCCAGCAGCGTAGCCCTAGCGGGAGTAGTTTACAATGAGCAGTTCTTC.